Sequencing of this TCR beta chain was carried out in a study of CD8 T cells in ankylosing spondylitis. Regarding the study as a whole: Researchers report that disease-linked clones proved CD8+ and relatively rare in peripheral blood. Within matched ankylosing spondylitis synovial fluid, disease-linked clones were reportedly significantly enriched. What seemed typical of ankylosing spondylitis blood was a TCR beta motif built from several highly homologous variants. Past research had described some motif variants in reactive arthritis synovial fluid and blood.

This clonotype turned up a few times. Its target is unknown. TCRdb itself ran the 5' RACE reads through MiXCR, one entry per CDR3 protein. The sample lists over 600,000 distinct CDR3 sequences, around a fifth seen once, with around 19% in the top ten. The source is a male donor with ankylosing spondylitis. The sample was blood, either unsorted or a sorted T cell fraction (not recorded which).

As DNA, the CDR3 is TGTGCCATCAGTCGATTACACGGGACAAAAGACACTAACTATGGCTACACCTTC. Protein product: CAISRLHGTKDTNYGYTF. The chain has TRBV10-3 and TRBJ1-2; a weak D match, TRBD1 (6 bases). The CDR3 totals 18 residues. V gave up 5 bases and J gave up 0 bases, with 22 bases separating them. CDR1 and CDR2 from the germline V gene are ENHRY and SYGVKD.